Many counts were recorded for the clone carrying this T cell receptor beta chain. Time point denoted: newly diagnosed GD, antithyroid drugs for less than 3 months. Construction of the TCR library relied on RNA isolated from PBMCs. The sample comes from a study of regulatory T cells in long-lasting Graves disease. The TCR beta library used iRepertoire HTBI primers with Arm-PCR amplification of CDR3. Using its own MiXCR run on the multiplex PCR reads, TCRdb lists one record per CDR3 protein. This table holds 500,000 or so distinct CDR3 sequences, around 15% found once. The same sample was also studied in work on T cells in Graves' hyperthyroidism and ophthalmopathy.

The TCR sequence derives from a woman in her forties or fifties with Graves disease. Specimen: peripheral blood mononuclear cells (PBMCs), collected at new diagnosis, from a patient treated with antithyroid drugs.

The CDR3 DNA reads TGTGCCAGCAGTACCCGGGGACAGGGGGCTGAGACCCAGTACTTC. Its protein product is CASSTRGQGAETQYF. This chain uses TRBV12-3 or TRBV12-4 with TRBJ2-5; 12 nucleotides line up with TRBD1. This CDR3 spans 15 amino acids. The J segment lost 5 bases and the V segment lost 5 bases, leaving 6 bases of the junction unmatched.